This TCR beta chain was captured in a study of blood T cell repertoires in COVID-19. Study context: Specimens from acute and convalescent COVID-19 originated in the United States, Italy and Spain. The analysed material was cDNA or gDNA that came from T cells, B-cell-depleted T cells, or PBMCs.

Per the original methods: Reference gene primer amplification gave estimated nucleated cell counts. Repertoires were generated with immunoSEQ multiplex PCR, while TCRdb's copy carries only in-frame clones and drops some. From that table come the V and J calls and clone size; the DNA was used to work out D and trimming. The profile covers roughly 40,000 clones, with about 90% appearing a single time and roughly an eighth taken by the ten largest. CDR1 is LGHNA and CDR2 is YSLEER in the germline V gene. V lost 0 bases to trimming and J lost 7 bases, with 9 bases between them. The CDR3 is made up of 13 amino acids.

Specimen: peripheral blood. The TCR comes from a man between 65 and 85 years old with acute or convalescent COVID-19. This sequence joins TRBV4-3 and TRBJ1-2; D gene uncertain. DNA for the CDR3: TGCGCCAGCAGCCAAGATCCGCGTCTTGGCTACACCTTC. Translating it yields CASSQDPRLGYTF.